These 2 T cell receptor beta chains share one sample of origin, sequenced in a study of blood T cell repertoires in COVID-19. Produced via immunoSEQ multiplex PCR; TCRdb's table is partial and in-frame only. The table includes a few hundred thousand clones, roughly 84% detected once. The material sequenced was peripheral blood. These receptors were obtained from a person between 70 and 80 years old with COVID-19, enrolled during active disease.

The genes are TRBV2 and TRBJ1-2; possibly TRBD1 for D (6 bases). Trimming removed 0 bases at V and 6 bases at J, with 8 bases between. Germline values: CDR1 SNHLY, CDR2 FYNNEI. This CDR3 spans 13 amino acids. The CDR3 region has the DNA TGTGCCAGCAGTGAAGCGCACAGGGATGGCTACACCTTC. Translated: CASSEAHRDGYTF.

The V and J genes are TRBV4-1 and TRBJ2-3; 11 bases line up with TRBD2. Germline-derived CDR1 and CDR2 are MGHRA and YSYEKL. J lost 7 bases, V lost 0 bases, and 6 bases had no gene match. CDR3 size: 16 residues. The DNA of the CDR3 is TGCGCCAGCAGCCAAGAATTAGCGGGGGGGAGGTATACGCAGTATTTT. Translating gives CASSQELAGGRYTQYF.